The sequence of this TCR beta chain was determined in a study of blood T cell repertoires in COVID-19. Trimming removed 2 bases from V and 3 bases from J, with 7 bases in between. CDR1 is SGHTA and CDR2 is FQGTGA in the germline V gene. This CDR3 spans 13 amino acids. Data came from immunoSEQ multiplex PCR; TCRdb stores just in-frame clones and leaves some out. The sample lists approximately 250,000 clones; roughly 87% were seen once. This sequence originates from a woman aged 25 to 39 who had recovered from COVID-19. The sequenced sample was PBMCs or T cells enriched from blood (not recorded which). V is TRBV7-3 and J is TRBJ1-1; no definite D call. The CDR3 DNA reads TGTGCCAGCAGCTTATACGGGGACACTGAAGCTTTCTTT. This encodes CASSLYGDTEAFF.